This T cell receptor (beta chain) stems from a study of beta chain features in type 1 diabetes. In its sample, this clone was seen a few times. Its target is not known. The CDR3 totals 12 residues. Trimming took 5 bases from V and 5 from J; bases not matched to a gene: 0. CDR1 and CDR2 (germline): ENHRY, SYGVKD. The study reverse transcribed the entire isolated RNA, so it sequenced expressed TCRB transcripts. The average output of naive, central memory and regulatory T cell samples was roughly 3.6 million reads. Some clones are missing from TCRdb's copy, which holds only in-frame ones; the method was immunoSEQ multiplex PCR. The table shows some 240,000 clones, with roughly 10% occurring only once. Study results and limitations: Within patients, naive, central memory and Treg TCRB repertoires seemed more similar than within healthy donors. Over-representation of high TCR-expressing cells was a possible consequence of cDNA sequencing.

The specimen was central memory CD4+ T cells from blood. The origin of this receptor is a man aged 18 to 35 in good health. The chain recombines TRBV10-3 with TRBJ1-5; 7 positions agree with TRBD1. The CDR3 here is CAISTGDQPQHF. CDR3 DNA sequence: TGTGCCATCAGTACAGGGGATCAGCCCCAGCATTTT.